Shown below are 16 T cell receptor beta chains from a single sample sequenced in a study of blood T cells in healthy people across ages. Using a J-beta primer mix together with a sample-barcoded 5' primer, a second PCR was run for roughly 7 to 12 cycles. TCRdb processed the 5' RACE reads anew with MiXCR; each CDR3 protein has one entry. The data contain 1.5 million to 1.8 million distinct CDR3 sequences, 42% of them singletons. The sample was blood. Receptor source: a woman aged 18-29 years in good health.

This clonotype was counted once. This chain joins TRBV7-2 and TRBJ2-7; TRBD1 is a possible D gene (6 bases). The DNA end favors TRBJ2-5, so the J call may be wrong. The V gene's germline CDR1 is SGHTA and CDR2 FQGNSA. The CDR3 covers 13 residues. This chain's CDR3 is CASSSYRDETQYF. The CDR3 bases are TGTGCCAGCAGCTCCTACAGGGACGAGACCCAGTACTTC.

The CDR3 loop is CASSLGQTGQETQYF. In DNA form, the CDR3 reads TGCGCCAGCAGCTTGGGACAGACGGGACAAGAGACCCAGTACTTC. The chain couples TRBV5-1 to TRBJ2-5; D tentatively reads TRBD1 or TRBD2 (5 bases each). This CDR3 is 15 amino acids long. V was cut by 0 bases and J by 2 bases, with 11 bases left in between. CDR1 is SGHRS, CDR2 YFSETQ, per germline.

This clonotype was detected a few times. V usage is TRBV20-1 and J usage is TRBJ2-1; 9 positions match TRBD2. The CDR3 covers 15 residues. Germline loops: CDR1 DFQATT, CDR2 SNEGSKA (reference sequence). Trimming removed 2 bases from V and 12 bases from J; junction bases left unmatched: 14. CDR3 region: CSARHRGASGVGQFF. The CDR3 DNA follows: TGCAGTGCTAGACATCGTGGCGCTAGCGGGGTTGGGCAGTTCTTC.

This rearrangement joins TRBV6-5 to TRBJ2-5; 9 nucleotides line up with TRBD1. Germline V gene lookup returns CDR1 MNHEY and CDR2 SVGAGI. CDR3 size: 15 residues. The ends lost 7 bases at V and 11 bases at J; junction bases unmatched: 17. Written as DNA, the CDR3 is TGTGCCAGCAAGCTGGACAGGGGCCCTTACAATGAGCAGTACTTC. It is translated as CASKLDRGPYNEQYF.

This sequence joins TRBV14 and TRBJ2-2, with 7 bases aligning to TRBD1. V dropped 3 bases and J dropped 6; count of bases not matched to a gene: 4. This CDR3 has 14 residues. Per the germline V gene, CDR1 is SGHDN and CDR2 is FVKESK. The CDR3 sequence is CASSQFQGAGELFF. CDR3 in DNA: TGTGCCAGCAGCCAGTTCCAGGGGGCCGGGGAGCTGTTTTTT.

V usage is TRBV7-6 and J usage is TRBJ1-2; the D gene is possibly TRBD1 (6 bases). Germline CDR1 reads SGHVS; CDR2 reads FNYEAQ. The V and J ends lost 6 bases and 2 bases respectively, with 13 bases between them. CDR3 size: 14 residues. This CDR3 reads CASSRGTINYGYTF. CDR3 coding DNA: TGTGCCAGCAGTCGTGGGACAATAAACTATGGCTACACCTTC.

The chain employs TRBV5-4 and TRBJ1-4, with 9 bases identical to TRBD1. V lost 4 bases and J lost 5; bases outside the gene matches: 9. CDR3 length equals 16 residues. Germline V gene data show CDR1 as SGHNT and CDR2 as YYREEE (reference sequence). The CDR3 is CASSTGQGGSNEKLFF. The CDR3 coding sequence is TGTGCCAGCAGCACGGGACAGGGTGGTTCGAATGAAAAACTGTTTTTT.

As for this clonotype: At one end the junction does not follow the germline gene, possibly because of a read error. The chain recombines TRBV5-1 with TRBJ1-5; D may be TRBD1 (5 bases). The germline CDR1 and CDR2 sequences are SGHRS and YFSETQ. This CDR3 is 16 amino acids long. Here the CDR3 reads CAGSLEQEGSNQPQHF. CDR3 coding DNA: TGCGCCGGCAGCTTGGAACAGGAGGGGAGCAATCAGCCCCAGCATTTT.

V gene TRBV20-1 combines with J gene TRBJ2-7; D unresolved. There are 13 residues in the CDR3. Germline CDR1 reads DFQATT; CDR2 reads SNEGSKA (reference sequence). V shed 6 bases and J shed 7 bases, with 19 bases lying between them. The CDR3 sequence: CSADQLSYNEQYF. In DNA, the CDR3 is TGCAGTGCGGATCAGCTATCCTACAATGAGCAGTACTTC.

This chain joins TRBV25-1 and TRBJ2-7; D gene uncertain. This CDR3 region has 12 residues. Between the trimmed V and J ends, which lost 0 bases and 4 bases, there was a span of 4 bases. Germline lookup yields CDR1 MGHDK and CDR2 SYGVNS. The CDR3 reads CASSEYRYEQYF. The DNA for the CDR3 is TGTGCCAGCAGTGAATATAGGTACGAGCAGTACTTC.

This clonotype has just a few counts. The genes are TRBV27 and TRBJ2-1; no reliable D call. Trimming cost V 5 bases and J 4 bases, with 9 bases left between them. The CDR3 contains 13 residues. Germline CDR1 and CDR2: MNHEY and SMNVEV (reference sequence). The CDR3 region has the DNA TGTGCCAGCAGTCCGACGATTTACAATGAGCAGTTCTTC. It specifies CASSPTIYNEQFF.

The V gene is TRBV7-9, the J gene TRBJ2-7, with 7 bases that match TRBD1. In germline, CDR1 is SEHNR, CDR2 FQNEAQ (reference sequence). The CDR3 runs to 16 residues. V was clipped by 6 bases and J by 7 bases; unmatched bases: 18. The CDR3 region is CASSLATGAHLREQYF. The DNA of the CDR3 is TGTGCCAGCAGTCTCGCCACAGGGGCGCATTTAAGGGAGCAGTACTTC.

J is TRBJ2-2 and V is TRBV4-3; D may be TRBD2 (5 bases). Germline-derived CDR1 and CDR2 are LGHNA and YSLEER. The CDR3 has 16 residues. Trimming took off 4 bases at V and 1 base at J, with 13 bases between the two ends. CDR3 in amino acids: CASSLRAILNTGELFF. The CDR3 nucleotides are TGCGCCAGCAGCCTGAGGGCTATCTTGAACACCGGGGAGCTGTTTTTT.

This clonotype has only a few counts. V is TRBV7-9 and J is TRBJ1-2; no firm D call. The CDR3 totals 12 residues. Deletions cut 5 bases from V and 7 bases from J, with 11 bases between. CDR1 SEHNR and CDR2 FQNEAQ come from the germline V gene (reference sequence). The DNA of the CDR3 is TGTGCCAGCAGCGGTGGAGGTATTGGCTACACCTTC. As protein: CASSGGGIGYTF.

This clonotype was seen at least ten times. The chain recombines TRBV4-3 with TRBJ1-2; unclear D gene. Germline V gives CDR1 LGHNA, CDR2 YSLEER. This CDR3 spans 16 amino acids. V lost 1 base and J lost 2, with 14 bases in between. CDR3 bases: TGCGCCAGCAGCCAAGGTGCACGAGCAAACAACTATGGCTACACCTTC. Translated, it gives CASSQGARANNYGYTF.

The chain has TRBV7-2 and TRBJ2-3, with 11 bases that match TRBD2. With 1 base clipped from V and 13 bases from J, the junction kept 10 bases outside the gene matches. The V gene's germline CDR1 is SGHTA and CDR2 FQGNSA. The CDR3 length is 15 residues. The CDR3 nucleotides are TGTGCCAGCAGCTTAGGTATTAGCGGGAGGGATGAGAAGTATTTT. Protein sequence: CASSLGISGRDEKYF.